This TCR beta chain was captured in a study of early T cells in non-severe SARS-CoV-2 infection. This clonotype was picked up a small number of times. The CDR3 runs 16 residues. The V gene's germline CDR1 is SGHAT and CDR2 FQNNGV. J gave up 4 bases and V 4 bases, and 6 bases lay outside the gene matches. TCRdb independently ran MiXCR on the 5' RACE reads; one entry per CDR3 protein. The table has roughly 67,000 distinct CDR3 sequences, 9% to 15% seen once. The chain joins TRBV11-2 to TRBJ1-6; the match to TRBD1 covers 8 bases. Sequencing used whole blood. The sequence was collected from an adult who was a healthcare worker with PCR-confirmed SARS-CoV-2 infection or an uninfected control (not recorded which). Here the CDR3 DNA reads TGTGCCAGCAGCTCAGGACAGGGTATTTATAATTCACCCCTCCACTTT. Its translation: CASSSGQGIYNSPLHF.